This TCR beta chain came from a study of cytomegalovirus exposure and HLA in healthy donors. Whole-study findings and limits: In a later analysis, HLA-associated beta chains showed higher expansion and lower generation probabilities than comparable chains. As a later analysis showed, a missense DCLRE1C variant was linked to trimming of TCR beta V- and J-genes. Among TCR beta chains, those listed as cytomegalovirus-associated numbered more than 150.

This clone was seen a few times. Antigen unknown. Primers: 60 Vbeta forward and 13 Jbeta reverse. The repertoire was sequenced with immunoSEQ multiplex PCR; TCRdb's copy has only in-frame clones and lacks some. The sample yields about 120,000 clones, roughly 82% seen once. Germline V gives CDR1 MNHEY, CDR2 SVGAGI. V was pared by 5 bases and J by 4 bases, with 17 bases between. The CDR3 loop spans 15 amino acids. The source of this sequence is a woman aged 18-29 years in good health and CMV-seronegative. Sequences were obtained from PBMCs. The chain combines TRBV6-5 with TRBJ1-2; TRBD1 is a possible D gene (6 bases). CDR3: CASSGSSGGAYGYTF. The CDR3, as DNA: TGTGCCAGCAGTGGATCGTCGGGGGGCGCCTATGGCTACACCTTC.